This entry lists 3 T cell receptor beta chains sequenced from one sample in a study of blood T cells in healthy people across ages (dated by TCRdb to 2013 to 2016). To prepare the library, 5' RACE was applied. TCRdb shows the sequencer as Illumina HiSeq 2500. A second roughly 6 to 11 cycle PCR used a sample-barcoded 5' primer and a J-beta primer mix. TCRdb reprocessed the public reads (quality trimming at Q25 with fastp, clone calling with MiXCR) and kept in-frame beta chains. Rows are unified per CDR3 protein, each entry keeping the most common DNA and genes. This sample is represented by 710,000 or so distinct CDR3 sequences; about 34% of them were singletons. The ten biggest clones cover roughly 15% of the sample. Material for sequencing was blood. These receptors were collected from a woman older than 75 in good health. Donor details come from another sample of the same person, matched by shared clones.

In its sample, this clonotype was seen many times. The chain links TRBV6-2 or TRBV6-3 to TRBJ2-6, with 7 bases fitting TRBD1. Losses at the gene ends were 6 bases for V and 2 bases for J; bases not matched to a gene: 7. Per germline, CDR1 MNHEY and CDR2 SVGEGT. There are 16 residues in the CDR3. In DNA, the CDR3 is TGTGCCAGCAGGCCCGGCCAGGGGGCTGGGGCCAACGTCCTGACTTTC. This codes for CASRPGQGAGANVLTF.

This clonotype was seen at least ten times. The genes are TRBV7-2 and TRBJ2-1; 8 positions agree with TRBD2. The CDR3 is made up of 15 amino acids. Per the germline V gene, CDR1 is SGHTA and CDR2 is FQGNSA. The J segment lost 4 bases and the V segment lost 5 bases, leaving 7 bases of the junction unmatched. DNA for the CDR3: TGTGCCAGCAGCCCGCGACGGGGGGGGTACAATGAGCAGTTCTTC. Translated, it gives CASSPRRGGYNEQFF.

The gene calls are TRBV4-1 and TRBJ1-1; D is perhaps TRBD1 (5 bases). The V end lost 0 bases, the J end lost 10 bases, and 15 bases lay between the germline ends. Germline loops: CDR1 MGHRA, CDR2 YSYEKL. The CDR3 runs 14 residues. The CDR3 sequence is CASSQDRGRQGAFF. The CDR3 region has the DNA TGCGCCAGCAGCCAAGATCGCGGGAGGCAGGGAGCTTTCTTT.